These 24 T cell receptor beta chains share one sample of origin, sequenced in a study of T cell responses to AZD1222 COVID-19 vaccine. Clones were sequenced by immunoSEQ multiplex PCR, and TCRdb holds only the in-frame ones, with some missing. This sample has about 130,000 clones, with about nine tenths found just once. Sequencing used peripheral blood, obtained 28 days after the second AZD1222 dose. These receptors were taken from an adult who received the AZD1222 COVID-19 vaccine.

V gene TRBV11-2 combines with J gene TRBJ1-6, with D perhaps matching TRBD1 (5 bases). The CDR3 has 14 residues. CDR1 is SGHAT, CDR2 FQNNGV, per germline. V was shortened by 3 bases and J by 5 bases, with 8 bases between the two germline ends. As DNA, the CDR3 is TGTGCCAGCAGCTTTTCGGGGGATAATTCACCCCTCCACTTT. Residues: CASSFSGDNSPLHF.

This clone is a singleton in its sample. In nucleotides, the CDR3 is TGTGCCAGTAGTATAGCCCCAGGGAACAATCAGCCCCAGCATTTT. This translates into CASSIAPGNNQPQHF. The chain carries TRBV19 and TRBJ1-5, with a tentative D call TRBD1 (5 bases). This CDR3 contains 15 residues. V shed 1 base and J shed 3 bases, with 10 bases lying between them. Germline assignment: CDR1 LNHDA and CDR2 SQIVND (reference sequence).

This chain connects TRBV24-1 to TRBJ2-2; 8 bases fit TRBD1. The germline V gene encodes CDR1 KGHDR and CDR2 SFDVKD. CDR3 length equals 13 residues. Unmatched junction bases numbered 5, after V lost 8 bases and J lost 7 bases. The CDR3 nucleotides read TGTGCCACCATGGACAGGGCCTACGGGGAGCTGTTTTTT. Translated: CATMDRAYGELFF.

The rearrangement joins TRBV18 to TRBJ2-7; possibly TRBD1 or TRBD2 for D (5 bases each). The CDR3 has 13 amino acids. V was cut by 3 bases and J by 6 bases, with 12 bases left in between. Germline V gene sequence: CDR1 KGHSH, CDR2 LQKENI. This chain's CDR3 is CASSPRDPGEQYF. As DNA, the CDR3 is TGTGCCAGCTCACCCCGGGACCCCGGCGAGCAGTACTTC.

V is TRBV29-1 and J is TRBJ2-1; D perhaps matches TRBD1 (5 bases). Per the germline V gene, CDR1 is SQVTM and CDR2 is ANQGSEA. CDR3 length: 14 residues. Between the trimmed V and J ends, which lost 6 bases and 8 bases, there was a span of 20 bases. The CDR3 DNA follows: TGCAGCGTCGACAGCTTCAGTACGGGCGATGAGCAGTTCTTC. It is translated as CSVDSFSTGDEQFF.

The chain carries TRBV6-5 and TRBJ2-7; TRBD1 is a possible D gene (5 bases). The germline CDR1 and CDR2 sequences are MNHEY and SVGAGI. Trimming took 0 bases from V and 3 from J, leaving 9 bases between them. This CDR3 is built from 14 residues. The CDR3, as DNA: TGTGCCAGCAGTTACTCTGACAGCCTCTACGAGCAGTACTTC. Its translation: CASSYSDSLYEQYF.

The rearrangement joins TRBV2 to TRBJ2-1, with 8 bases identical to TRBD2. CDR1 is SNHLY, CDR2 FYNNEI, per germline. Germline trimming cut 9 bases from V and 3 bases from J; bases unmatched to any gene: 7. CDR3 length equals 14 residues. CDR3 in DNA: TGTGCCAGTCGGGAGGGTGCCCGCTACAATGAGCAGTTCTTC. Translation: CASREGARYNEQFF.

The chain carries TRBV12-3 or TRBV12-4 and TRBJ1-2; the D is unclear. The germline V and J ends were trimmed by 3 bases and 7 bases, with 9 bases remaining between them. This CDR3 has 12 amino acids. The CDR3 DNA follows: TGTGCCAGCAGTTTCTGGCAGCGTGGCTACACCTTC. Its protein is CASSFWQRGYTF.

CDR3 DNA sequence: TGTGCCAGCAGCCCGGTAGCGGGAGGACCAAATGAGCAGTTCTTC. Translation: CASSPVAGGPNEQFF. This chain joins TRBV7-9 and TRBJ2-1; TRBD2 agrees at 10 bases. Germline loops: CDR1 SEHNR, CDR2 FQNEAQ (reference sequence). With 5 bases clipped from V and 7 bases from J, the junction kept 8 bases outside the gene matches. The length of the CDR3 is 15 residues.

The chain joins TRBV12-3 or TRBV12-4 to TRBJ1-2; TRBD1 matches 7 bases. Trimming removed 3 bases from V and 4 bases from J; junction bases left unmatched: 2. The CDR3 totals 13 residues. This CDR3 reads CASSFDRAYGYTF. The CDR3 bases are TGTGCCAGCAGTTTTGACAGGGCCTATGGCTACACCTTC.

V and J are TRBV29-1 and TRBJ1-2, with 9 bases identical to TRBD1. Trimming cost V 7 bases and J 4 bases; bases outside gene matches: 4. This CDR3 comprises 12 residues. Germline CDR1 reads SQVTM; CDR2 reads ANQGSEA. The CDR3 DNA sequence: TGCAGCGGTACGGGACAGGGCTATGGCTACACCTTC. Translated, it gives CSGTGQGYGYTF.

This clone was picked up a small number of times. The chain employs TRBV28 and TRBJ1-3; TRBD1 is a possible D gene (6 bases). The CDR3 consists of 14 residues. Looked up from germline, CDR1 is MDHEN and CDR2 is SYDVKM. V lost 8 bases, J lost 3 bases, and 14 bases lay in between. CDR3 loop: CASGSYRDGNTIYF. CDR3 sequence (DNA): TGTGCCAGCGGGTCTTACAGGGATGGAAACACCATATATTTT.

The rearrangement uses TRBV20-1 and TRBJ2-1, with TRBD2 matching 7 bases. CDR1 is DFQATT, CDR2 SNEGSKA, per germline (reference sequence). CDR3 length equals 14 residues. Trimming removed 6 bases from V and 10 bases from J; junction bases left unmatched: 15. DNA for the CDR3: TGCAGTGCCAGTGGGGGACCCGGGAGGCCGGAGCAGTTCTTC. Amino acid sequence: CSASGGPGRPEQFF.

The rearrangement links TRBV4-3 to TRBJ2-3, with 8 bases that match TRBD2. There are 19 residues in the CDR3. J lost 2 bases, V lost 3 bases, and 16 bases had no gene match. Germline-derived CDR1 and CDR2 are LGHNA and YSLEER. CDR3 protein: CASSHQSPVAGGSTDTQYF. CDR3 nucleotides: TGCGCCAGCAGCCACCAGTCCCCGGTGGCGGGAGGTTCCACAGATACGCAGTATTTT.

This clone was counted once. Here the CDR3 reads CAISDKGADSPLHF. The CDR3 DNA is TGTGCCATCAGTGATAAGGGGGCCGATTCACCCCTCCACTTT. The chain links TRBV10-3 to TRBJ1-6; 7 bases match TRBD1. The V and J ends lost 3 bases and 8 bases, in that order; junction bases with no gene match: 4. Germline lookup yields CDR1 ENHRY and CDR2 SYGVKD. The CDR3 is 14 residues long.

This chain connects TRBV6-2 or TRBV6-3 to TRBJ2-5; D uncertain. Between the trimmed V and J ends, which lost 2 bases and 5 bases, there was a span of 6 bases. This CDR3 has 12 residues. CDR1 is MNHEY, CDR2 SVGEGT, per germline. Here the CDR3 reads CASSYRVETQYF. CDR3 DNA sequence: TGTGCCAGCAGTTACAGGGTGGAGACCCAGTACTTC.

CDR3 amino acids: CASSARDTQETQYF. The CDR3 nucleotides read TGTGCCAGCAGCGCCCGGGACACTCAAGAGACCCAGTACTTC. V and J are TRBV4-2 and TRBJ2-5, with D possibly TRBD1 on 6 matching bases. V gave up 5 bases and J gave up 2 bases, with 12 bases separating them. This CDR3 comprises 14 residues. The germline gives CDR1 LGHNA, CDR2 YNFKEQ.

This chain joins TRBV7-7 and TRBJ1-1; D remains ambiguous. Germline V CDR1 and CDR2: SSHAT, FNYEAQ (reference sequence). Trimming took off 5 bases at V and 3 bases at J, with 10 bases between the two ends. The CDR3 spans 13 residues. The DNA of the CDR3 is TGTGCCAGCAGCGCTCTTGGTTACACTGAAGCTTTCTTT. Translated, it gives CASSALGYTEAFF.

In this sample, this clone turned up a few times. This sequence joins TRBV19 and TRBJ1-2; 11 nucleotides agree with TRBD1. CDR3 length: 17 amino acids. Germline lookup yields CDR1 LNHDA and CDR2 SQIVND (reference sequence). With 3 bases clipped from V and 8 bases from J, the junction kept 14 bases outside the gene matches. CDR3 coding DNA: TGTGCCAGTAGTATGAGGGACAGGGGGTCAAAGACGAGAGGCTACACCTTC. This gives the protein CASSMRDRGSKTRGYTF. The whole variable domain, remainder taken from reference TRBV19 and TRBJ1-2, is DGGITQSPKYLFRKEGQNVTLSCEQNLNHDAMYWYRQDPGQGLRLIYYSQIVNDFQKGDIAEGYSVSREKKESFPLTVTSAQKNPTAFYLCASSMRDRGSKTRGYTFGSGTRLTVV.

The chain links TRBV2 to TRBJ1-6; D unresolved. V lost 6 bases to trimming and J lost 9 bases, with 6 bases between them. Germline assignment: CDR1 SNHLY and CDR2 FYNNEI. This CDR3 is built from 11 residues. DNA of the CDR3: TGTGCCAGCAGCGGACTTTCACCCCTCCACTTT. Translated, it gives CASSGLSPLHF.

The V call is TRBV6-4, the J call TRBJ2-5; D call uncertain. In germline, CDR1 is MRHNA, CDR2 SNTAGT. V was cut by 7 bases and J by 4 bases, with 13 bases left in between. The CDR3 spans 13 residues. The CDR3 reads CASTVSEVETQYF. The CDR3 DNA reads TGTGCCAGCACGGTAAGTGAAGTAGAGACCCAGTACTTC.

The rearrangement joins TRBV4-3 to TRBJ1-1; 7 nucleotides match TRBD1. Trimming removed 0 bases from V and 6 bases from J; junction bases left unmatched: 10. CDR3 size: 16 residues. Germline V gene lookup returns CDR1 LGHNA and CDR2 YSLEER. The chain's CDR3 is CASSQDSFPRGAEAFF. The CDR3 region has the DNA TGCGCCAGCAGCCAAGATAGCTTTCCCAGGGGGGCTGAAGCTTTCTTT.

For this clone: The same CDR3 also results from other DNA sequences found in this sample. J is TRBJ1-3 and V is TRBV3-1 (or the pseudogene TRBV3-2); D remains unclear. V was cut by 1 base and J by 0 bases, with 4 bases left in between. From germline, CDR1 is LGHDT and CDR2 YNNKEL (reference sequence). The CDR3 contains 14 residues. The CDR3 bases are TGTGCCAGCAGCCAAGTAGGCTCTGGAAACACCATATATTTT. This gives the protein CASSQVGSGNTIYF.

The CDR3 DNA reads as TGTGCCATCAGTGAAGCGGGCAGGGAAACTGAGCAGTTCTTC. Protein: CAISEAGRETEQFF. The V gene is TRBV10-3, the J gene TRBJ2-1; possibly TRBD2 for D (6 bases). The CDR3 is 14 amino acids. The germline V and J ends were trimmed by 3 bases and 9 bases, with 15 bases remaining between them. CDR1 and CDR2 from the germline V gene are ENHRY and SYGVKD.